The 22 T cell receptor beta chains presented below share a single source sample, sequenced in a study of shared clonotypes between healthy human individuals. Assay used: immunoSEQ multiplex PCR; TCRdb lists only in-frame clones, some missing. This table has 950,000 to 1,300,000 clones, around 74% appearing once. Sequencing input: memory CD4+ T cells sorted from blood. The subset denotes: CD45RA-negative fraction. The receptor source for this set is a man in his late teens or twenties in good health.

This clone was recorded only once. The chain recombines TRBV18 with TRBJ2-7; D gene unclear. This CDR3 has 13 amino acids. CDR1 and CDR2 (germline): KGHSH, LQKENI. V was cut by 1 base and J by 0 bases, with 4 bases left in between. The CDR3 sequence is CASSPLSSYEQYF. As DNA, the CDR3 is TGTGCCAGCTCACCACTTAGCTCCTACGAGCAGTACTTC.

This clone has more than one count but fewer than ten. The CDR3: CASRSTSNQPQHF. The CDR3 DNA sequence: TGTGCCAGCCGGAGCACTAGCAATCAGCCCCAGCATTTT. This sequence joins TRBV28 and TRBJ1-5; D is undetermined. The germline CDR1 and CDR2 sequences are MDHEN and SYDVKM. Trimming cost V 8 bases and J 0 bases, with 8 bases left between them. CDR3 length: 13 residues.

This chain connects TRBV5-6 to TRBJ1-5; TRBD1 matches 7 bases. The V and J ends lost 1 base and 11 bases, in that order; junction bases with no gene match: 6. In germline, CDR1 is SGHDT, CDR2 YYEEEE. The CDR3 covers 13 residues. The CDR3 loop reads CASSLQGGTSQHF. CDR3 coding DNA: TGTGCCAGCAGCTTGCAGGGGGGCACGTCCCAGCATTTT.

J is TRBJ2-3 and V is TRBV28; a weak D match, TRBD2 (5 bases). CDR1 is MDHEN, CDR2 SYDVKM, per germline. The V end lost 2 bases, the J end lost 2 bases, and 8 bases lay between the germline ends. The CDR3 is 14 residues long. The chain's CDR3 is CASSLQTTTDTQYF. The DNA for the CDR3 is TGTGCCAGCAGTTTACAGACTACCACAGATACGCAGTATTTT.

The J gene is TRBJ1-2, the V gene TRBV9, with D possibly being TRBD1 (5 bases). CDR1 and CDR2 (germline): SGDLS, YYNGEE. Trimming removed 0 bases at V and 2 bases at J, with 17 bases between. The CDR3 is made up of 17 amino acids. The CDR3: CASSVATGGGVNYGYTF. The CDR3 coding sequence is TGTGCCAGCAGCGTAGCTACCGGAGGAGGGGTCAACTATGGCTACACCTTC.

The J gene is TRBJ2-7, the V gene TRBV6-6; 8 positions agree with TRBD1. The CDR3 covers 15 residues. Unmatched junction bases numbered 9, after V lost 5 bases and J lost 3 bases. Germline assignment: CDR1 MNHNY and CDR2 SVGAGI (reference sequence). The CDR3 sequence is CASSASQGAFYEQYF. In DNA form, the CDR3 reads TGTGCCAGCAGTGCGTCTCAGGGGGCGTTCTACGAGCAGTACTTC.

The rearrangement uses TRBV7-2 and TRBJ2-2; no clear D gene. Looked up from germline, CDR1 is SGHTA and CDR2 is FQGNSA. Between the trimmed V and J ends, which lost 3 bases and 5 bases, there was a span of 10 bases. The CDR3 runs 14 residues. The CDR3 DNA reads TGTGCCAGCAGCTTTGGGTCCGCAACCGGGGAGCTGTTTTTT. Its translation is CASSFGSATGELFF.

This rearrangement joins TRBV9 to TRBJ1-2; 11 bases map to TRBD1. Germline values: CDR1 SGDLS, CDR2 YYNGEE. The CDR3 spans 15 residues. J gave up 4 bases and V 5 bases, and 7 bases lay outside the gene matches. CDR3 sequence: CASREGQGAGYGYTF. The CDR3 bases are TGTGCCAGCAGGGAAGGACAGGGGGCCGGCTATGGCTACACCTTC.

Concerning this clone: A much larger clone sits a single nucleotide away, making a read error possible. Other nucleotide sequences in the sample specify the same CDR3. This chain connects TRBV10-2 to TRBJ1-1; D not certain. V was cut by 6 bases and J by 1 base, with 6 bases left in between. Germline V gene data show CDR1 as WSHSY and CDR2 as SAAADI. The CDR3 is 12 residues long. This CDR3 is CASRRGNTEAFF. CDR3 nucleotide sequence: TGCGCCAGCAGGCGGGGGAACACTGAAGCTTTCTTT.

This clone was counted a few times. This rearrangement joins TRBV9 to TRBJ2-4; D gene uncertain. V was trimmed by 3 bases and J by 2 bases, leaving 6 bases between them. Germline lookup yields CDR1 SGDLS and CDR2 YYNGEE. CDR3 size: 13 residues. This CDR3 reads CASSAGTKNIQYF. The CDR3 nucleotides read TGTGCCAGCAGCGCGGGTACCAAAAACATTCAGTACTTC. Together with reference TRBV9 and TRBJ2-4, the CDR3 gives the full variable domain: DSGVTQTPKHLITATGQRVTLRCSPRSGDLSVYWYQQSLDQGLQFLIQYYNGEERAKGNILERFSAQQFPDLHSELNLSSLELGDSALYFCASSAGTKNIQYFGAGTRLSVL.

J is TRBJ2-2 and V is TRBV2; 7 bases line up with TRBD1. CDR1 SNHLY and CDR2 FYNNEI come from the germline V gene. Unmatched junction bases numbered 5, after V lost 5 bases and J lost 2 bases. The CDR3 runs 15 residues. The CDR3 bases are TGTGCCAGCAGTAAGACAGGGTCTAACACCGGGGAGCTGTTTTTT. It specifies CASSKTGSNTGELFF. The entire variable domain, with the rest obtained from reference TRBV2 and TRBJ2-2, is as follows: EPEVTQTPSHQVTQMGQEVILRCVPISNHLYFYWYRQILGQKVEFLVSFYNNEISEKSEIFDDQFSVERPDGSNFTLKIRSTKLEDSAMYFCASSKTGSNTGELFFGEGSRLTVL.

The rearrangement joins TRBV18 to TRBJ2-3; TRBD1 agrees at 10 bases. The V and J ends lost 4 bases and 2 bases, in that order; junction bases with no gene match: 3. The CDR3 runs to 15 residues. Germline V gene lookup returns CDR1 KGHSH and CDR2 LQKENI. CDR3 amino acids: CASSQGQGNTDTQYF. CDR3 in DNA: TGTGCCAGCTCACAGGGACAGGGGAACACAGATACGCAGTATTTT.

The chain carries TRBV5-1 and TRBJ2-1; the match to TRBD2 covers 14 bases. Trimming took 4 bases from V and 0 from J; bases not matched to a gene: 9. The CDR3 is 19 amino acids. From germline, CDR1 is SGHRS and CDR2 YFSETQ. The CDR3 coding sequence is TGCGCCAGCAGCCTGAGGACTAGCGGGAGGCTAAGCTCCTACAATGAGCAGTTCTTC. Translating it yields CASSLRTSGRLSSYNEQFF. Full variable domain (remainder filled in from reference TRBV5-1 and TRBJ2-1): KAGVTQTPRYLIKTRGQQVTLSCSPISGHRSVSWYQQTPGQGLQFLFEYFSETQRNKGNFPGRFSGRQFSNSRSEMNVSTLELGDSALYLCASSLRTSGRLSSYNEQFFGPGTRLTVL.

The chain uses TRBV2 and TRBJ1-4, with 7 bases identical to TRBD1. The V segment lost 4 bases and the J segment 8 bases; nucleotides outside the gene matches: 7. Germline V CDR1 and CDR2: SNHLY, FYNNEI. CDR3 size: 14 residues. The CDR3: CASSAGTAAEKLFF. As DNA, the CDR3 is TGTGCCAGCAGTGCCGGGACAGCTGCAGAAAAACTGTTTTTT. Full variable domain (missing parts from reference TRBV2 and TRBJ1-4): EPEVTQTPSHQVTQMGQEVILRCVPISNHLYFYWYRQILGQKVEFLVSFYNNEISEKSEIFDDQFSVERPDGSNFTLKIRSTKLEDSAMYFCASSAGTAAEKLFFGSGTQLSVL.

This chain joins TRBV28 and TRBJ2-3; 7 positions agree with TRBD1. CDR3 length: 14 residues. The ends lost 7 bases at V and 2 bases at J; junction bases unmatched: 6. Germline-derived CDR1 and CDR2 are MDHEN and SYDVKM. CDR3 coding DNA: TGTGCCAGCACGACTGGACAGGTCACAGATACGCAGTATTTT. It is translated as CASTTGQVTDTQYF.

V is TRBV15 and J is TRBJ1-3; D gene unclear. V dropped 1 base and J dropped 4 bases, with 5 bases sitting between them. The CDR3 length is 13 residues. Germline CDR1 and CDR2: LNHNV and YYDKDF (reference sequence). CDR3 nucleotides: TGTGCCACCAGCAGAGTTCTGGGAAACACCATATATTTT. Residues: CATSRVLGNTIYF.

The chain is built from TRBV7-2 and TRBJ2-3; TRBD2 matches at 8 bases. V shed 4 bases, J shed 8 bases, and the junction held 5 bases outside the gene matches. The CDR3 extends over 13 amino acids. CDR1 is SGHTA, CDR2 FQGNSA, per germline. The CDR3 here is CASSYPAGGTQYF. The CDR3 nucleotides are TGTGCCAGCAGCTACCCTGCGGGGGGTACGCAGTATTTT.

The chain carries TRBV5-1 and TRBJ1-2; the D is unclear. V gave up 1 base and J gave up 0 bases, with 10 bases separating them. Looked up from germline, CDR1 is SGHRS and CDR2 is YFSETQ. This CDR3 is 15 amino acids long. This chain's CDR3 is CASSLPEMANYGYTF. The DNA of the CDR3 is TGCGCCAGCAGCTTGCCAGAGATGGCTAACTATGGCTACACCTTC.

The J gene is TRBJ2-1, the V gene TRBV7-9; 8 bases are a match to TRBD2. This CDR3 contains 16 residues. V shed 0 bases, J shed 3 bases, and the junction held 4 bases outside the gene matches. The germline CDR1 and CDR2 sequences are SEHNR and FQNEAQ (reference sequence). This chain's CDR3 is CASSLAVAGGYNEQFF. As DNA, the CDR3 is TGTGCCAGCAGCTTAGCCGTGGCGGGGGGCTACAATGAGCAGTTCTTC. The whole variable domain, filled in from reference TRBV7-9 and TRBJ2-1, reads DTGVSQNPRHKITKRGQNVTFRCDPISEHNRLYWYRQTLGQGPEFLTYFQNEAQLEKSRLLSDRFSAERPKGSFSTLEIQRTEQGDSAMYLCASSLAVAGGYNEQFFGPGTRLTVL.

This clone was detected only a few times. This chain connects TRBV6-5 to TRBJ1-2; a weak D match, TRBD1 (5 bases). Per the germline V gene, CDR1 is MNHEY and CDR2 is SVGAGI. V dropped 0 bases and J dropped 2 bases, with 10 bases sitting between them. This CDR3 is 15 amino acids long. CDR3 sequence (DNA): TGTGCCAGCAGTTACTCGAAGGAGGGGAACTATGGCTACACCTTC. Translation: CASSYSKEGNYGYTF.

This clone occurred a few times. The chain has TRBV30 and TRBJ1-6; 8 bases line up with TRBD1. V gave up 0 bases and J gave up 15 bases; unmatched junction bases: 1. The CDR3 is made up of 11 amino acids. The germline gives CDR1 GTSNPN, CDR2 SVGIG (reference sequence). CDR3 bases: TGTGCCTGGAGTGTTGGACAGGGCCTCCACTTT. This gives the protein CAWSVGQGLHF.

This clone was picked up one time. The rearrangement links TRBV2 to TRBJ1-2; D unclear. From germline, CDR1 is SNHLY and CDR2 FYNNEI. The CDR3 sequence is 13 residues long. V was pared by 9 bases and J by 6 bases, with 17 bases between. CDR3 DNA: TGTGCCAGTAATCTAGGGATGAGGGATGGCTACACCTTC. Protein: CASNLGMRDGYTF.